These 26 T cell receptor beta chains were all obtained from the same sample, sequenced in a study of OX40 agonist ivuxolimab in advanced cancers. TCRdb's copy holds only in-frame clones and misses some; the assay was immunoSEQ multiplex PCR. The sample has 55,000 to 70,000 clones; around four fifths are singletons. The sample consisted of CD4+ or CD8+ T cells sorted from blood, taken in a trial of the OX40 agonist ivuxolimab. The origin of the receptors is an adult with an advanced solid tumor such as melanoma, head and neck, liver or kidney cancer.

The gene calls are TRBV6-4 and TRBJ2-6; D gene ambiguous. CDR1 and CDR2 (germline): MRHNA, SNTAGT. V shed 1 base and J shed 6 bases, with 7 bases lying between them. The CDR3 loop spans 14 amino acids. The DNA of the CDR3 is TGTGCCAGCAGTGACTGGCCCCAGGCCAACGTCCTGACTTTC. This gives the protein CASSDWPQANVLTF.

The V gene is TRBV10-2, the J gene TRBJ2-3, with 10 positions matching TRBD2. The CDR3 runs to 14 residues. CDR1 is WSHSY and CDR2 is SAAADI in the germline V gene. The trim removed 8 bases at V and 6 bases at J, leaving 8 bases unmatched. Here the CDR3 reads CASAISLAGDTQYF. The CDR3 nucleotides are TGCGCCAGCGCGATCTCACTAGCGGGGGATACGCAGTATTTT.

The V and J genes are TRBV19 and TRBJ2-4, with D possibly matching TRBD2 (5 bases). This CDR3 contains 14 residues. CDR1 is LNHDA and CDR2 is SQIVND in the germline V gene (reference sequence). V lost 9 bases, J lost 2 bases, and 14 bases lay in between. The CDR3 loop is CASHRGESKNIQYF. CDR3 DNA: TGTGCCAGCCATCGTGGGGAGTCCAAAAACATTCAGTACTTC.

V is TRBV5-8 and J is TRBJ1-2; a weak D match, TRBD1 (6 bases). Germline loops: CDR1 SGHTS, CDR2 YDEGEE. The CDR3 is 18 amino acids. The V gene lost 1 base and the J gene lost 2 bases, with 21 bases spanning the gap. The CDR3 DNA is TGTGCCAGCAGCTTGAGGCGCCCCGGAGCAGGGGACAACTATGGCTACACCTTC. Translation: CASSLRRPGAGDNYGYTF.

This clone has more than one count but fewer than ten. The V call is TRBV2, the J call TRBJ2-3; 8 bases are shared with TRBD2. The CDR3 is made up of 15 amino acids. J gave up 9 bases and V 1 base, and 9 bases lay outside the gene matches. Per germline, CDR1 SNHLY and CDR2 FYNNEI. The CDR3 loop reads CASSEVGGGPGTQYF. For the CDR3, the DNA is TGTGCCAGCAGTGAAGTGGGCGGGGGGCCCGGGACGCAGTATTTT.

The chain's CDR3 is CASSQSLGGYGNTIYF. The CDR3, as DNA: TGCGCCAGCAGTCAATCCCTGGGGGGTTACGGAAACACCATATATTTT. J is TRBJ1-3 and V is TRBV23-1, with D perhaps matching TRBD1 (5 bases). TRBV23-1 is noted as an ORF with a role that remains uncertain. V was pared by 0 bases and J by 4 bases, with 13 bases between. The CDR3 contains 16 residues.

This clone was counted only a few times. The rearrangement joins TRBV7-3 to TRBJ2-3, with D possibly matching TRBD2 (5 bases). Trimming took off 5 bases at V and 0 bases at J, with 9 bases between the two ends. The CDR3 is 14 amino acids. Germline V gene data show CDR1 as SGHTA and CDR2 as FQGTGA. CDR3 protein: CASSRTGSTDTQYF. DNA for the CDR3: TGTGCCAGCAGCCGGACGGGAAGCACAGATACGCAGTATTTT.

Only a few counts were recorded for this clone. The DNA of the CDR3 is TGTGCCAGCTCGGTAGGGGGATTGAACACCGGGGAGCTGTTTTTT. This translates into CASSVGGLNTGELFF. The chain employs TRBV7-3 and TRBJ2-2, with D tentatively TRBD1 (6 bases). CDR3 length equals 15 residues. With 8 bases removed from V and 1 base from J, the gap between germline ends came to 14 bases. Germline CDR1 SGHTA, CDR2 FQGTGA.

The rearrangement uses TRBV19 and TRBJ1-5; D may be TRBD1 (5 bases). This CDR3 has 15 amino acids. V was shortened by 7 bases and J by 1 base, with 14 bases between the two germline ends. CDR1 is LNHDA and CDR2 is SQIVND in the germline V gene (reference sequence). As DNA, the CDR3 is TGTGCCAGTAATGACCCGGGGGGGAGCAATCAGCCCCAGCATTTT. Protein: CASNDPGGSNQPQHF.

This chain joins TRBV2 and TRBJ2-7; possible D gene TRBD2, 5 bases. Germline lookup yields CDR1 SNHLY and CDR2 FYNNEI. V was pared by 8 bases and J by 6 bases, with 14 bases between. This CDR3 is built from 12 residues. CDR3 in amino acids: CASEPNAGEQYF. The CDR3 region has the DNA TGTGCCAGCGAACCTAACGCGGGCGAGCAGTACTTC. Full variable domain (rest looked up from reference TRBV2 and TRBJ2-7): EPEVTQTPSHQVTQMGQEVILRCVPISNHLYFYWYRQILGQKVEFLVSFYNNEISEKSEIFDDQFSVERPDGSNFTLKIRSTKLEDSAMYFCASEPNAGEQYFGPGTRLTVT.

A few counts support this clone. The chain carries TRBV5-1 and TRBJ1-1, with D hard to call. Looked up from germline, CDR1 is SGHRS and CDR2 is YFSETQ. The CDR3 loop spans 13 amino acids. Trimming removed 4 bases from V and 1 base from J, with 8 bases in between. In DNA form, the CDR3 reads TGCGCCAGCAGCGGGTCCCAGAACACTGAAGCTTTCTTT. It is translated as CASSGSQNTEAFF.

The chain is built from TRBV5-1 and TRBJ2-5; D is tentatively TRBD1 or TRBD2 (5 bases each). This CDR3 comprises 15 residues. Germline CDR1 SGHRS, CDR2 YFSETQ. The germline V and J ends were trimmed by 4 bases and 5 bases, with 18 bases remaining between them. The CDR3 spells CASSPGTDLWETQYF. CDR3 nucleotide sequence: TGCGCCAGCAGCCCCGGGACGGACCTTTGGGAGACCCAGTACTTC.

The chain recombines TRBV7-3 with TRBJ2-3; D is perhaps TRBD1 or TRBD2 (5 bases each). Trimming removed 6 bases from V and 2 bases from J, with 18 bases in between. The germline gives CDR1 SGHTA, CDR2 FQGTGA. The CDR3 length is 16 residues. CDR3 region: CASSLNDGGLTDTQYF. The CDR3 nucleotides are TGTGCCAGCAGTTTGAATGATGGGGGTCTCACAGATACGCAGTATTTT.

CDR3 coding DNA: TGTGCCAGCAGCCCCCCAAGGAACACCGGGGAGCTGTTTTTT. Translation: CASSPPRNTGELFF. The chain couples TRBV5-4 to TRBJ2-2; D is unclear. CDR3 size: 14 residues. Germline V lookup: CDR1 SGHNT, CDR2 YYREEE (reference sequence). V lost 4 bases to trimming and J lost 1 base, with 8 bases between them.

This clone was counted once. The rearrangement joins TRBV2 to TRBJ2-7; 8 bases are shared with TRBD1. Losses at the gene ends were 5 bases for V and 3 bases for J; bases not matched to a gene: 3. The CDR3 runs 13 residues. CDR1 and CDR2 (germline): SNHLY, FYNNEI. Here the CDR3 reads CASSSTGGYEQYF. DNA of the CDR3: TGTGCCAGCAGTTCAACAGGGGGCTACGAGCAGTACTTC.

The CDR3 reads CASSSGLSNSPLHF. In nucleotides, the CDR3 is TGTGCCAGTAGTTCGGGACTGTCTAATTCACCCCTCCACTTT. The V and J genes are TRBV19 and TRBJ1-6, with TRBD1 as a possible D gene (5 bases). This CDR3 is built from 14 residues. Trimming took 5 bases from V and 6 from J, leaving 11 bases between them. Germline CDR1 and CDR2: LNHDA and SQIVND (reference sequence).

The V gene is TRBV7-2, the J gene TRBJ2-1, with D possibly being TRBD1 (6 bases). The CDR3 runs 13 residues. The V and J ends lost 5 bases and 9 bases respectively, with 14 bases between them. Germline V CDR1 and CDR2: SGHTA, FQGNSA. CDR3 nucleotide sequence: TGTGCCAGCAGCCCGGGCCACAGGGTTGAGCAGTTCTTC. Translation gives CASSPGHRVEQFF.

This chain links TRBV19 with TRBJ1-2; perhaps TRBD1 as D (6 bases). The CDR3 runs 14 residues. In germline, CDR1 is LNHDA, CDR2 SQIVND (reference sequence). V gave up 7 bases and J gave up 3 bases, with 15 bases separating them. The DNA of the CDR3 is TGTGCCAGTATGCTGGACAGATCCTACTATGGCTACACCTTC. Translated, it gives CASMLDRSYYGYTF.

The gene calls are TRBV27 and TRBJ2-1; no definite D call. The CDR3 consists of 13 residues. Germline V gene lookup returns CDR1 MNHEY and CDR2 SMNVEV (reference sequence). V was cut by 3 bases and J by 1 base, with 4 bases left in between. The DNA for the CDR3 is TGTGCCAGCAGTTTGGGTTCCTACAATGAGCAGTTCTTC. Residues: CASSLGSYNEQFF.

The chain carries TRBV7-2 and TRBJ2-7, with 16 nucleotides matching TRBD2. Germline V lookup: CDR1 SGHTA, CDR2 FQGNSA. Trimming cost V 4 bases and J 1 base; bases outside gene matches: 7. This CDR3 has 18 amino acids. CDR3 DNA: TGTGCCAGCAGCTCGGGACTAGCGGGGGGGCGCGGATCCTACGAGCAGTACTTC. Translation: CASSSGLAGGRGSYEQYF. Filled out from reference TRBV7-2 and TRBJ2-7, the complete variable domain reads GAGVSQSPSNKVTEKGKDVELRCDPISGHTALYWYRQSLGQGLEFLIYFQGNSAPDKSGLPSDRFSAERTGGSVSTLTIQRTQQEDSAVYLCASSSGLAGGRGSYEQYFGPGTRLTVT.

The chain joins TRBV5-8 to TRBJ2-3; D uncertain. Trimming took 1 base from V and 2 from J, leaving 11 bases between them. CDR3 length equals 15 residues. CDR1 is SGHTS, CDR2 YDEGEE, per germline. CDR3 sequence (DNA): TGTGCCAGCAGCTTGAGGCAGGTAAACACAGATACGCAGTATTTT. It is translated as CASSLRQVNTDTQYF.

V usage is TRBV5-1 and J usage is TRBJ1-5; no definite D call. The CDR3 covers 15 residues. Germline loops: CDR1 SGHRS, CDR2 YFSETQ. V lost 4 bases and J 8 bases, leaving 19 bases between the germline ends. CDR3 coding DNA: TGCGCCAGCAGCCTAGCCGGGTCCCTCGGGGAGCCCCAGCATTTT. Its protein is CASSLAGSLGEPQHF. The variable domain in full, with the rest retrieved from reference TRBV5-1 and TRBJ1-5, is KAGVTQTPRYLIKTRGQQVTLSCSPISGHRSVSWYQQTPGQGLQFLFEYFSETQRNKGNFPGRFSGRQFSNSRSEMNVSTLELGDSALYLCASSLAGSLGEPQHFGDGTRLSIL.

The chain recombines TRBV6-1 with TRBJ1-2; D gene uncertain. Between the trimmed V and J ends, which lost 7 bases and 7 bases, there was a span of 10 bases. The germline V gene encodes CDR1 MNHNS and CDR2 SASEGT. The CDR3 contains 11 residues. This CDR3 reads CASKAWSGYTF. The DNA for the CDR3 is TGTGCCAGCAAGGCTTGGTCTGGCTACACCTTC.

V gene TRBV6-5 combines with J gene TRBJ1-3; D call uncertain. This CDR3 has 12 residues. The V end was cut by 4 bases, the J end by 0 bases, with 1 base between. CDR1 and CDR2 from the germline V gene are MNHEY and SVGAGI. In nucleotides, the CDR3 is TGTGCCAGCAGTTTCTCTGGAAACACCATATATTTT. Protein: CASSFSGNTIYF.

This chain joins TRBV5-4 and TRBJ1-2, with TRBD1 matching 11 bases. The CDR3 is made up of 15 amino acids. Germline V gene lookup returns CDR1 SGHNT and CDR2 YYREEE (reference sequence). Unmatched junction bases numbered 4, after V lost 4 bases and J lost 2 bases. As DNA, the CDR3 is TGTGCCAGCAGCCCGGGACAGGGGGACAACTATGGCTACACCTTC. Translated: CASSPGQGDNYGYTF.

V usage is TRBV7-3 and J usage is TRBJ2-3; no definite D call. Germline CDR1 SGHTA, CDR2 FQGTGA. Trimming took off 0 bases at V and 6 bases at J, with 13 bases between the two ends. The CDR3 spans 15 residues. CDR3 sequence: CASSLTTTPTDTQYF. The CDR3 DNA follows: TGTGCCAGCAGCTTAACCACGACTCCCACGGATACGCAGTATTTT.